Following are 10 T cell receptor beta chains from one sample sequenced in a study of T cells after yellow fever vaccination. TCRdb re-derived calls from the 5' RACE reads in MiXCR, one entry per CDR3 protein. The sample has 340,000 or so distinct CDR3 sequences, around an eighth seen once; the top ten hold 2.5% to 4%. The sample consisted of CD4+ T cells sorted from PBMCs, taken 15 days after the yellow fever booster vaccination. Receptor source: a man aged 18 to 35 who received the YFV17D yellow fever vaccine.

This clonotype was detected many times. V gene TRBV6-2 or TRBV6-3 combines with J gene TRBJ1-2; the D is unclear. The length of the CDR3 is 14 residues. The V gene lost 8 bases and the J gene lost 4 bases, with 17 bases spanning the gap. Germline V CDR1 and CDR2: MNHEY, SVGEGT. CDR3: CASSQAGQAYGYTF. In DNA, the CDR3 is TGTGCCAGCTCCCAGGCCGGGCAGGCCTATGGCTACACCTTC.

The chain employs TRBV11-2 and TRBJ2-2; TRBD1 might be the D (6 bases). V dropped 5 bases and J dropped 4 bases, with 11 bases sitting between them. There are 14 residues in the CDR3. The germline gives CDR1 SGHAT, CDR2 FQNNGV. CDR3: CASSPWTATGELFF. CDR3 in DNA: TGTGCCAGCAGCCCATGGACAGCCACCGGGGAGCTGTTTTTT.

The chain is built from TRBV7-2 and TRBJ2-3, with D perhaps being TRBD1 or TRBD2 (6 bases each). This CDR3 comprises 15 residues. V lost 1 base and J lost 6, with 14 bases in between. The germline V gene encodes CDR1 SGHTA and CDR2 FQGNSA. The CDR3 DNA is TGTGCCAGCAGCTTAGTCGGGCAGGGGAGGGATACGCAGTATTTT. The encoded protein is CASSLVGQGRDTQYF.

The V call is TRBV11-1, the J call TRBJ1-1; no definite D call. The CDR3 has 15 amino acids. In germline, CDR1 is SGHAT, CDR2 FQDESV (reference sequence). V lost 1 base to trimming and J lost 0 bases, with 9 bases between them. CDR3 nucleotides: TGTGCCAGCAGCTTAGATGGGGTTATGAACACTGAAGCTTTCTTT. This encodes CASSLDGVMNTEAFF.

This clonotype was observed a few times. The CDR3 DNA is TGTGCCAGCAGGTCGACTTCATACGAGCAGTACGTC. Translation: CASRSTSYEQYV. This rearrangement joins TRBV28 to TRBJ2-7, with D uncertain. V was pared by 6 bases and J by 4 bases, with 10 bases between. Germline V gives CDR1 MDHEN, CDR2 SYDVKM. The CDR3 runs to 12 residues.

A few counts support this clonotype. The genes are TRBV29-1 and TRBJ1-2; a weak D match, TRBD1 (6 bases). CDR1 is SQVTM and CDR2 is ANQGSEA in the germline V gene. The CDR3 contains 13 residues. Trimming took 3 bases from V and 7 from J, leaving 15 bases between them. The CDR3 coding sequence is TGCAGCGTTGACAAGGCAGGGGAGGGTGGCTACACCTTC. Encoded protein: CSVDKAGEGGYTF.

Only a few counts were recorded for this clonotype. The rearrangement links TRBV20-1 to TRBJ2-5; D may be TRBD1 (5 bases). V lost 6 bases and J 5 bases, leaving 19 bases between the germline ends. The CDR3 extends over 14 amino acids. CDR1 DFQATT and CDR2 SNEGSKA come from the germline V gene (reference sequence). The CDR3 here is CSAPTGHRRETQYF. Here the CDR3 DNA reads TGCAGTGCCCCAACAGGACATAGAAGGGAGACCCAGTACTTC.

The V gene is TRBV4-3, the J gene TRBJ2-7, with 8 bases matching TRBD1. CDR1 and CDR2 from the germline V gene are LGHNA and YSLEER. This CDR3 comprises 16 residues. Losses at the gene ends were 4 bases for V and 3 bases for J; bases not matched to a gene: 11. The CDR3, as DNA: TGCGCCAGCAGCCCAAAGTTGACCAGGGGGCTCTACGAGCAGTACTTC. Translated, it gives CASSPKLTRGLYEQYF.

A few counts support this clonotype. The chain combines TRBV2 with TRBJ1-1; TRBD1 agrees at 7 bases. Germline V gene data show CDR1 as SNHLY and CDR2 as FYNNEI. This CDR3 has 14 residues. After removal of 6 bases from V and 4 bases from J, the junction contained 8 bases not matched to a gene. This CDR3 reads CASREARGGTEAFF. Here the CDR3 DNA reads TGTGCCAGCAGGGAGGCCAGGGGGGGCACTGAAGCTTTCTTT.

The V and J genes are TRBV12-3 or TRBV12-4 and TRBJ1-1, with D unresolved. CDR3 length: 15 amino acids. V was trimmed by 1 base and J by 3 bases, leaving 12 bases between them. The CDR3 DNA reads TGTGCCAGCAGTTTAGGTTCCATCCAAGACACTGAAGCTTTCTTT. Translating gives CASSLGSIQDTEAFF.